Listed below are T cell receptor beta chains from one sample, sequenced in a study of blood T cell repertoires in COVID-19. Clones were sequenced by immunoSEQ multiplex PCR, and TCRdb holds only the in-frame ones, with some missing. Of approximately 230,000 clones listed, more than 85% are singletons. Sample: PBMCs or T cells enriched from blood (not recorded which). The receptors originated from a woman aged 25-40 years who had recovered from COVID-19. Each CDR3 is given with its conserved first and last residue. D genes are given only for firm matches. Clone size, where shown, is once, few, many, or a class for clones that have expanded.

j_call	d_call	clone_size	v_call	cdr3_aa	cdr3_nt
TRBJ2-7	TRBD2	.	TRBV9	CASSAWGTTSSYEQYF	TGTGCCAGCAGCGCCTGGGGGACTACGAGCTCCTACGAGCAGTACTTC
TRBJ2-7	.	.	TRBV7-2	CASSGPRDTYYEQYF	TGTGCCAGCAGCGGGCCCCGGGACACCTACTACGAGCAGTACTTC
TRBJ2-7	TRBD2	.	TRBV5-6	CASSHPSGSPYEQYF	TGTGCCAGCAGCCATCCTAGCGGGAGCCCCTACGAGCAGTACTTC
TRBJ2-7	TRBD2	.	TRBV6-5	CASSYSTSGTYEQYF	TGTGCCAGCAGTTACTCGACTAGCGGGACCTACGAGCAGTACTTC
TRBJ1-1	TRBD1	.	TRBV3-1/TRBV3-2	CASSQDRGRAFF	TGTGCCAGCAGCCAAGACAGGGGGAGGGCTTTCTTT
TRBJ2-7	.	.	TRBV7-8	CASSLTERYEQYF	TGTGCCAGCAGCTTAACGGAGCGTTACGAGCAGTACTTC
TRBJ2-2	.	.	TRBV11-3	CASSLGRHTGELFF	TGTGCCAGCAGCTTAGGGAGGCACACCGGGGAGCTGTTTTTT
TRBJ1-6	TRBD1	.	TRBV2	CASSLRTGENSPLHF	TGTGCCAGCAGCCTTCGGACAGGGGAAAATTCACCCCTCCACTTT
TRBJ2-5	TRBD2	.	TRBV7-3	CASSPRAGVRETQYF	TGTGCCAGCAGCCCCAGGGCGGGGGTGAGAGAGACCCAGTACTTC
TRBJ1-1	.	.	TRBV15	CATSRESFVAGAMNTEAFF	TGTGCCACCAGCAGAGAATCGTTCGTGGCAGGGGCAATGAACACTGAAGCTTTCTTT
TRBJ1-3	.	.	TRBV4-3	CASGTTNKGSGNTIYF	TGCGCCAGCGGGACAACTAATAAGGGCTCTGGAAACACCATATATTTT
TRBJ2-1	TRBD2	.	TRBV29-1	CSVERTSGRSLFF	TGCAGCGTTGAACGGACTAGCGGGAGGAGTCTTTTCTTC
TRBJ1-2	.	.	TRBV7-9	CASSLGTVGYTF	TGTGCCAGCAGCTTAGGGACAGTTGGCTACACCTTC
TRBJ1-2	.	.	TRBV19	CASSIGATVPNYGYTF	TGTGCCAGTAGTATAGGGGCGACAGTACCAAACTATGGCTACACCTTC
TRBJ2-7	.	.	TRBV6-2/TRBV6-3	CASSSLTEQYF	TGTGCCAGCAGTTCCTTGACAGAGCAGTACTTC
TRBJ2-5	TRBD2	.	TRBV7-9	CASMGGGPYQETQYF	TGTGCCAGCATGGGGGGGGGACCATACCAAGAGACCCAGTACTTC
TRBJ2-7	.	once	TRBV27	CASSYGQGEQYF	TGTGCCAGCAGCTATGGGCAGGGCGAGCAGTACTTC
TRBJ1-1	.	.	TRBV18	CASSPLTDMNTEAFF	TGTGCCAGCTCACCACTAACAGATATGAACACTGAAGCTTTCTTT
TRBJ2-3	TRBD2	.	TRBV6-2/TRBV6-3	CASSLAGGYTDTQYF	TGTGCCAGCAGCCTAGCGGGAGGGTACACAGATACGCAGTATTTT
TRBJ2-1	.	.	TRBV29-1	CSVEERPLYEQFF	TGCAGCGTTGAGGAGAGGCCTTTATATGAGCAGTTCTTC
TRBJ2-1	TRBD2	.	TRBV24-1	CATSDLGAGGQFF	TGTGCCACCAGTGATTTAGGAGCGGGAGGGCAGTTCTTC
TRBJ2-7	TRBD2	.	TRBV10-2	CASSELAGGDREQYF	TGCGCCAGCAGTGAACTAGCGGGAGGCGATCGCGAGCAGTACTTC
TRBJ2-3	TRBD2	.	TRBV19	CASRTTGGRADTQYF	TGTGCCAGTAGGACGACGGGCGGGAGAGCAGATACGCAGTATTTT
TRBJ2-5	.	.	TRBV19	CASSISSQETQYF	TGTGCCAGTAGTATTTCCAGCCAAGAGACCCAGTACTTC
TRBJ1-5	.	.	TRBV5-1	CASSPQTEYSNQPQHF	TGCGCCAGCAGCCCCCAGACAGAGTATAGCAATCAGCCCCAGCATTTT
TRBJ2-7	TRBD1	few	TRBV2	CASQDRAYEQYF	TGTGCCAGCCAGGACAGGGCCTACGAGCAGTACTTC
TRBJ2-7	TRBD1	.	TRBV7-2	CASSSNPGGAWGQYF	TGTGCCAGCAGCTCGAACCCAGGGGGTGCTTGGGGGCAGTACTTC
TRBJ2-4	.	.	TRBV28	CASSLSLAKNIQYF	TGTGCCAGCAGTTTGAGCCTAGCCAAAAACATTCAGTACTTC
TRBJ1-1	.	.	TRBV4-3	CASSQDVYNTEAFF	TGCGCCAGCAGCCAAGATGTCTATAACACTGAAGCTTTCTTT
TRBJ1-5	.	.	TRBV19	CASSGGRDNQPQHF	TGTGCCAGTAGCGGAGGGAGGGACAATCAGCCCCAGCATTTT
TRBJ1-5	TRBD1	.	TRBV28	CASSTQQGIDQPQHF	TGTGCCAGCAGTACCCAACAGGGGATCGATCAGCCCCAGCATTTT
TRBJ1-6	.	.	TRBV19	CASTVRSPLHF	TGTGCCAGTACTGTCCGTTCACCCCTCCACTTT
TRBJ1-1	TRBD1	once	TRBV19	CASSNRGSTEAFF	TGTGCCAGTAGTAACAGGGGAAGCACTGAAGCTTTCTTT
TRBJ2-1	.	.	TRBV5-1	CASSLELDSYNEQFF	TGCGCCAGCAGCTTAGAGCTTGACTCCTACAATGAGCAGTTCTTC
TRBJ2-1	.	.	TRBV11-1	CASTNTDEQFF	TGTGCCAGCACAAATACGGATGAGCAGTTCTTC
TRBJ2-1	.	.	TRBV5-1	CASSYGLPSSYNEQFF	TGCGCCAGCAGCTATGGACTACCCAGCTCCTACAATGAGCAGTTCTTC
TRBJ2-1	.	.	TRBV15	CATSRKTSHNEQFF	TGTGCCACCAGCAGAAAGACAAGCCACAATGAGCAGTTCTTC
TRBJ1-4	.	.	TRBV19	CASSREGRREKLFF	TGTGCCAGTAGTAGAGAGGGGCGGCGTGAAAAACTGTTTTTT
TRBJ2-1	TRBD2	.	TRBV24-1	CATSDYPDERFGRLNEQFF	TGTGCCACCAGTGATTACCCCGACGAGAGATTCGGGAGGCTAAATGAGCAGTTCTTC
TRBJ1-4	.	.	TRBV3-1/TRBV3-2	CASSQDRRSTTNEKLFF	TGTGCCAGCAGCCAAGATAGGAGGAGTACAACTAATGAAAAACTGTTTTTT
TRBJ1-3	.	few	TRBV19	CASSFYRDLEAGNTIYF	TGTGCCAGTAGTTTCTACAGGGATTTGGAAGCTGGAAACACCATATATTTT
TRBJ2-1	.	.	TRBV2	CASSEWGVRQSYNEQFF	TGTGCCAGCAGTGAATGGGGGGTGCGTCAATCCTACAATGAGCAGTTCTTC
TRBJ1-2	TRBD1	.	TRBV20-1	CSARQGGGYTF	TGCAGTGCTAGACAGGGGGGTGGCTACACCTTC
TRBJ2-5	.	.	TRBV6-5	CASSPQGMLQETQYF	TGTGCCAGCAGTCCCCAGGGAATGCTCCAAGAGACCCAGTACTTC
TRBJ1-2	TRBD1	few	TRBV13	CASSQGQLNYGYTF	TGTGCCAGCAGCCAGGGACAGCTGAACTATGGCTACACCTTC
TRBJ2-1	.	.	TRBV6-1	CASSERLTPADLQFF	TGTGCCAGCAGTGAAAGGCTGACTCCCGCGGATCTTCAGTTCTTC